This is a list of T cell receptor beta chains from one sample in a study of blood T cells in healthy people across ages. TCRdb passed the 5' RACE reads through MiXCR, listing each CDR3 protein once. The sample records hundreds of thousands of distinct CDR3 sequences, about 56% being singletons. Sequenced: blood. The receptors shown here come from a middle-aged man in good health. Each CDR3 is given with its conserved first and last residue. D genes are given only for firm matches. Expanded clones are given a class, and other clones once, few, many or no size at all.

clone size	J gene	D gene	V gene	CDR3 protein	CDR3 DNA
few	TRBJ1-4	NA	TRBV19	CASSPQDATNEKLFF	TGTGCCAGTAGCCCTCAGGACGCAACTAATGAAAAACTGTTTTTT
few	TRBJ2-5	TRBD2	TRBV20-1	CSATAGRETQYF	TGCAGTGCAACAGCGGGGAGGGAGACCCAGTACTTC
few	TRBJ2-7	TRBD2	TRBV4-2	CASSQELAGDLYEQYF	TGTGCCAGCAGCCAAGAACTAGCGGGAGACCTCTACGAGCAGTACTTC
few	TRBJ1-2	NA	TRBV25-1	CASMGSLHFNYGYTF	TGTGCCAGCATGGGCAGCCTCCACTTTAACTATGGCTACACCTTC
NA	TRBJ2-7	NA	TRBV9	CASSVVDSTYEQYF	TGTGCCAGCAGCGTAGTGGATTCGACCTACGAGCAGTACTTC
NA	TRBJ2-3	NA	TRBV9	CASSPGLTADTQYF	TGTGCCAGCAGCCCGGGACTTACCGCAGATACGCAGTATTTT
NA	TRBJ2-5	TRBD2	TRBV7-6	CASSLGSSGTTSGQYF	TGTGCCAGCAGCTTAGGGAGCTCCGGGACTACCTCGGGCCAGTACTTC
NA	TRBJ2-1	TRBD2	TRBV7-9	CASRSRDYNNGEQFF	TGTGCCAGCAGGAGCCGGGACTATAATAATGGAGAGCAGTTCTTC
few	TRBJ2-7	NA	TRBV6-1	CATMKGRIATYYEQYF	TGTGCCACAATGAAGGGGCGAATAGCTACCTACTACGAGCAGTACTTC
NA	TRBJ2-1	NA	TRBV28	CASSKLSWTDYNEQFF	TGTGCCAGCAGTAAATTATCTTGGACAGACTACAATGAGCAGTTCTTC
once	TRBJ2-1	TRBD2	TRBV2	CASSLLLGGGDEQFF	TGTGCCAGCAGCCTCCTCCTGGGGGGGGGTGATGAGCAGTTCTTC
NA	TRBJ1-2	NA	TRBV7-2	CASSFFRVEGYGYTF	TGTGCCAGCAGCTTCTTCAGGGTAGAGGGCTATGGCTACACCTTC
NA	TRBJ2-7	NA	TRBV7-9	CASSRNQGYEQYF	TGTGCCAGCAGCCGCAACCAGGGTTACGAGCAGTACTTC
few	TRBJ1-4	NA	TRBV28	CASLEKRPATNEKLFF	TGTGCCAGCCTAGAGAAGAGGCCTGCAACTAATGAAAAACTGTTTTTT
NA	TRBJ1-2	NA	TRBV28	CASSLDPNYGYTF	TGTGCCAGCAGTTTAGACCCCAACTATGGCTACACCTTC
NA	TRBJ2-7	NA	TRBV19	CASRGGRQYF	TGTGCCAGTAGAGGAGGCAGGCAGTACTTC
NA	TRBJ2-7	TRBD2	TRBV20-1	CSVTLASYEQYF	TGCAGTGTCACACTAGCGTCCTACGAGCAGTACTTC
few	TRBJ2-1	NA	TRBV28	CASSRDLGRGEQFF	TGTGCCAGCAGTCGGGACCTCGGACGTGGTGAGCAGTTCTTC
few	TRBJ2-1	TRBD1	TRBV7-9	CASSPTTGMGNEQFF	TGTGCCAGCAGCCCGACGACAGGGATGGGGAATGAGCAGTTCTTC
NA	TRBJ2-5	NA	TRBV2	CASSDDRGRETQYF	TGTGCCAGCAGTGACGACCGAGGGAGGGAGACCCAGTACTTC
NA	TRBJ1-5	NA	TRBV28	CASSSFRGEERNQPQHF	TGTGCCAGCAGTTCTTTCCGTGGGGAGGAGCGCAATCAGCCCCAGCATTTT
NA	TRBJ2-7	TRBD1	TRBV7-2	CASSLETGTGSYEQYF	TGTGCCAGCAGCCTGGAAACCGGGACAGGGTCCTACGAGCAGTACTTC
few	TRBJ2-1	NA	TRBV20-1	CSAPTRGPSYNEQFF	TGCAGTGCTCCCACCCGGGGGCCCTCCTACAATGAGCAGTTCTTC
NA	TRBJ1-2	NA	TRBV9	CASSVDPGHSNYGYTF	TGTGCCAGCAGCGTAGATCCGGGACACTCTAACTATGGCTACACCTTC
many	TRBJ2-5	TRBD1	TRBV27	CASSLATGAPFKTQYF	TGTGCCAGCAGTTTGGCTACAGGGGCGCCCTTTAAGACCCAGTACTTC
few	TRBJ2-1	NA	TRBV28	CASSPASSSYNEQFF	TGTGCCAGCAGCCCCGCTTCCAGCTCCTACAATGAGCAGTTCTTC
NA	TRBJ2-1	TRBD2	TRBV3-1	CASSQEAGVGLNMGEQFF	TGTGCCAGCAGCCAAGAGGCGGGGGTGGGATTAAATATGGGTGAGCAGTTCTTC
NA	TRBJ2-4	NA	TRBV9	CASSVAGSREQYF	TGTGCCAGCAGCGTAGCGGGATCGAGGGAGCAGTACTTC
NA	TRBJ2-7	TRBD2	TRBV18	CASSPLAGISYEQYF	TGTGCCAGCTCACCACTAGCGGGTATCTCCTACGAGCAGTACTTC
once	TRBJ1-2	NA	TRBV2	CASSVRASNYGYTF	TGTGCCAGCAGTGTGAGGGCATCCAACTATGGCTACACCTTC
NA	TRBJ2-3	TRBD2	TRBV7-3	CASSLGLAGRVDTQYF	TGTGCCAGCAGCTTAGGCCTAGCGGGTCGGGTTGATACGCAGTATTTT
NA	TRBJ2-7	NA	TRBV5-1	CASSHQAGQALAYEQYF	TGCGCCAGCAGCCACCAGGCTGGGCAGGCGCTTGCCTACGAGCAGTACTTC
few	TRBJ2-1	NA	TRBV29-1	CSVEGVEYNEQFF	TGCAGCGTTGAGGGGGTGGAGTACAATGAGCAGTTCTTC
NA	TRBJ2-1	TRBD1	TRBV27	CASTITGGESLNEQFF	TGTGCCAGCACCATAACAGGGGGCGAGTCACTCAATGAGCAGTTCTTC
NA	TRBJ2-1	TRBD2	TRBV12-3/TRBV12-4	CASSIYRGGPYNEQFF	TGTGCCAGCAGTATTTACCGGGGGGGACCCTACAATGAGCAGTTCTTC
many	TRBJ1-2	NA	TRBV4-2	CASSQDLNHNPGLRNYGYTF	TGTGCCAGCAGCCAAGATTTAAATCACAACCCGGGACTGAGGAACTATGGCTACACCTTC
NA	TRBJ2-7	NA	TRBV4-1	CASSQMAQGPTPYEQYF	TGCGCCAGCAGCCAGATGGCCCAGGGCCCAACCCCCTACGAGCAGTACTTC
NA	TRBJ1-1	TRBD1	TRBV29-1	CSGQGEYTEAFF	TGCAGCGGCCAGGGGGAGTACACTGAAGCTTTCTTT
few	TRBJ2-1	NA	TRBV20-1	CSAPNHRVSSYNEQFF	TGCAGTGCTCCTAATCACAGGGTTAGCTCCTACAATGAGCAGTTCTTC
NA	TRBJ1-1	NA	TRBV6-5	CASSYGEYTEAFF	TGTGCCAGCAGTTACGGGGAGTACACTGAAGCTTTCTTT
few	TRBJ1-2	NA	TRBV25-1	CASSVTGMNYGYTF	TGTGCCAGCAGTGTTACAGGGATGAACTATGGCTACACCTTC
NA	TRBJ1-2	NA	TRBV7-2	CASSLERESSGYTF	TGTGCCAGCAGCTTAGAGAGGGAGTCGTCTGGCTACACCTTC
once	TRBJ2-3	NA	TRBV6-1	CASSDPRRQVTDTQYF	TGTGCCAGCAGTGATCCCCGTCGCCAAGTAACAGATACGCAGTATTTT
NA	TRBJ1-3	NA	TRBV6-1	CASRVAGNTIYF	TGTGCCAGCAGGGTGGCGGGAAACACCATATATTTT
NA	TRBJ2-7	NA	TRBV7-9	CASSVEVARGDYEQYF	TGTGCCAGCAGCGTGGAGGTCGCCAGGGGAGACTACGAGCAGTACTTC
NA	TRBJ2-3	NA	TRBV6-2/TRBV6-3	CASTSHRGSTDTQYF	TGTGCCAGCACAAGTCATCGGGGTAGCACAGATACGCAGTATTTT
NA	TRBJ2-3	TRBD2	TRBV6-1	CASMDFAGATDTQYF	TGTGCCAGCATGGATTTTGCGGGAGCGACAGATACGCAGTATTTT
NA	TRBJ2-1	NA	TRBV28	CASSPRDGINEQFF	TGTGCCAGCAGTCCGCGGGACGGAATAAATGAGCAGTTCTTC
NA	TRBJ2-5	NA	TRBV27	CASSFGRNQETQYF	TGTGCCAGCAGTTTTGGCAGGAACCAAGAGACCCAGTACTTC
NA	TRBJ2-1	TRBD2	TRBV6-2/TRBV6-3	CASSRTVAGAIAYNEQFF	TGTGCCAGCAGCCGGACCGTAGCGGGCGCGATAGCCTACAATGAGCAGTTCTTC
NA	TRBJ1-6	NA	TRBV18	CASSPLGAPQPSPLHF	TGTGCCAGCTCACCACTTGGGGCCCCACAACCCTCACCCCTCCACTTT
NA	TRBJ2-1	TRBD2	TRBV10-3	CAVRDYSFPNEQFF	TGTGCCGTACGGGACTACTCCTTTCCCAATGAGCAGTTCTTC
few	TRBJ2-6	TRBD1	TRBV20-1	CSATDRPGANVLTF	TGCAGTGCTACGGACAGGCCTGGGGCCAACGTCCTGACTTTC